These 8 T cell receptor beta chains were sequenced from one sample in a study of OX40 agonist ivuxolimab in advanced cancers. Sequencing used immunoSEQ multiplex PCR; TCRdb keeps in-frame clones, though not all of them. The data hold tens of thousands of clones, with 90% observed a single time. This specimen was CD4+ or CD8+ T cells sorted from blood, taken in a trial of the OX40 agonist ivuxolimab. Every receptor here comes from an adult with an advanced solid tumor such as melanoma, head and neck, liver or kidney cancer.

The chain carries TRBV30 and TRBJ2-5; 8 positions agree with TRBD2. The CDR3 extends over 15 amino acids. The trim removed 0 bases at V and 4 bases at J, leaving 7 bases unmatched. The V gene's germline CDR1 is GTSNPN and CDR2 SVGIG (reference sequence). CDR3 DNA sequence: TGTGCCTGGAGTGTCCCTCCAGGACTAGCAGAGACCCAGTACTTC. Protein product: CAWSVPPGLAETQYF. Full variable domain (remainder filled in from reference TRBV30 and TRBJ2-5): SQTIHQWPATLVQPVGSPLSLECTVEGTSNPNLYWYRQAAGRGLQLLFYSVGIGQISSEVPQNLSASRPQDRQFILSSKKLLLSDSGFYLCAWSVPPGLAETQYFGPGTRLLVL.

The V call is TRBV19, the J call TRBJ1-1; D unresolved. V lost 8 bases and J 1 base, leaving 32 bases between the germline ends. This CDR3 has 20 residues. Germline CDR1 and CDR2: LNHDA and SQIVND (reference sequence). The CDR3 loop is CASWVRMVPTPPGSNTEAFF. Written as DNA, the CDR3 is TGTGCCAGTTGGGTCCGGATGGTCCCCACCCCGCCGGGATCGAACACTGAAGCTTTCTTT. The full variable domain, in which reference TRBV19 and TRBJ1-1 provide the parts outside the CDR3, is DGGITQSPKYLFRKEGQNVTLSCEQNLNHDAMYWYRQDPGQGLRLIYYSQIVNDFQKGDIAEGYSVSREKKESFPLTVTSAQKNPTAFYLCASWVRMVPTPPGSNTEAFFGQGTRLTVV.

This clone has just one count. The chain employs TRBV29-1 and TRBJ1-2, with TRBD1 as a possible D gene (5 bases). Germline CDR1 and CDR2: SQVTM and ANQGSEA. This CDR3 spans 13 amino acids. V shed 6 bases and J shed 10 bases, with 21 bases lying between them. CDR3 sequence: CSVAPPGGKDYTF. DNA of the CDR3: TGCAGCGTCGCCCCCCCGGGGGGGAAGGACTACACCTTC.

The chain couples TRBV7-9 to TRBJ2-7; D call uncertain. The length of the CDR3 is 16 residues. Germline V gene lookup returns CDR1 SEHNR and CDR2 FQNEAQ (reference sequence). V was clipped by 1 base and J by 5 bases, with 18 bases between them. The CDR3 DNA reads TGTGCCAGCAGCTTAGGTTCTTTGCACGTTTTGAACGAGCAGTACTTC. It yields the protein CASSLGSLHVLNEQYF. Variable domain in full (rest from reference TRBV7-9 and TRBJ2-7): DTGVSQNPRHKITKRGQNVTFRCDPISEHNRLYWYRQTLGQGPEFLTYFQNEAQLEKSRLLSDRFSAERPKGSFSTLEIQRTEQGDSAMYLCASSLGSLHVLNEQYFGPGTRLTVT.

The chain has TRBV15 and TRBJ1-4; D is unclear. CDR3 length: 16 residues. CDR1 is LNHNV and CDR2 is YYDKDF in the germline V gene (reference sequence). V shed 0 bases and J shed 0 bases, with 8 bases lying between them. The CDR3 bases are TGTGCCACCAGCAGAGAGGGCAGTGCAACTAATGAAAAACTGTTTTTT. Its protein product is CATSREGSATNEKLFF.

V usage is TRBV6-5 and J usage is TRBJ1-5; D uncertain. The CDR3 is made up of 13 amino acids. The V gene's germline CDR1 is MNHEY and CDR2 SVGAGI. Trimming removed 2 bases from V and 0 bases from J, with 2 bases in between. CDR3 protein: CASSYDSNQPQHF. The CDR3 DNA is TGTGCCAGCAGTTACGATAGCAATCAGCCCCAGCATTTT.

The chain recombines TRBV5-1 with TRBJ2-1; D possibly uses TRBD1 or TRBD2 (5 bases each). The length of the CDR3 is 15 residues. Germline V gene lookup returns CDR1 SGHRS and CDR2 YFSETQ. V gave up 7 bases and J gave up 3 bases, with 17 bases separating them. CDR3 protein: CASRRTGTSYNEQFF. In nucleotides, the CDR3 is TGCGCCAGCCGACGGACCGGGACGAGCTACAATGAGCAGTTCTTC.

This clone is judged large. The rearrangement joins TRBV9 to TRBJ2-1; 7 bases align to TRBD1. Trimming removed 0 bases from V and 7 bases from J; junction bases left unmatched: 7. From germline, CDR1 is SGDLS and CDR2 YYNGEE. The CDR3 runs 15 residues. The CDR3, as DNA: TGTGCCAGCAGCGTAGAAGGGGACAGTACTAATGAGCAGTTCTTC. It specifies CASSVEGDSTNEQFF. Using reference TRBV9 and TRBJ2-1 for the parts outside the CDR3, the full variable domain is DSGVTQTPKHLITATGQRVTLRCSPRSGDLSVYWYQQSLDQGLQFLIQYYNGEERAKGNILERFSAQQFPDLHSELNLSSLELGDSALYFCASSVEGDSTNEQFFGPGTRLTVL.